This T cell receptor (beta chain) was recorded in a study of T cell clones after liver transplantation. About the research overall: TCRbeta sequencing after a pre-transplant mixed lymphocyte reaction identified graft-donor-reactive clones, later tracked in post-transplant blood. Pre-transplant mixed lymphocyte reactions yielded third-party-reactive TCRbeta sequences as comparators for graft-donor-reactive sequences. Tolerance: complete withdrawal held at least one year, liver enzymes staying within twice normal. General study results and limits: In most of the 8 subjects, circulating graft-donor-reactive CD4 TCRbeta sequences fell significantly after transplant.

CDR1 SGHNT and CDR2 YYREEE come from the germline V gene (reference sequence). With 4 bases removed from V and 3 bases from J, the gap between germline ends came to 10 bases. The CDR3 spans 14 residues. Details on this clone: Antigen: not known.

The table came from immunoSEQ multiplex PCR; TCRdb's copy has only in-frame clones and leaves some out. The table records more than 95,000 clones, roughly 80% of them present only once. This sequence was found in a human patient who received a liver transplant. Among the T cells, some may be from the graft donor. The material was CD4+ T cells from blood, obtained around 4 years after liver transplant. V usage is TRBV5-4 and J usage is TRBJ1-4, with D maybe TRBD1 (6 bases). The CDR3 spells CASSPGQSNEKLFF. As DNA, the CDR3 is TGTGCCAGCAGCCCTGGACAGTCTAATGAAAAACTGTTTTTT.